Reported below is one T cell receptor beta chain. What it recognizes is unknown. This sample was taken from a study of cytomegalovirus exposure and HLA in healthy donors. Overall study findings and caveats: Investigators reported 164 TCR beta chains as tied to cytomegalovirus. Later, an analysis showed that TCR beta chains associated with HLA were more clonally expanded than others that were equally common.

It was with 60 Vbeta and 13 Jbeta primers that the PCR ran. The repertoire was sequenced with immunoSEQ multiplex PCR; TCRdb's copy has only in-frame clones and lacks some. The sample has 150,000 to 200,000 clones, around 80% seen once; the top ten hold around 2.4%. Unrecorded immune exposure was likely among donors, who were nominally healthy when sampled. Trimming took off 4 bases at V and 3 bases at J, with 13 bases between the two ends. Germline values: CDR1 GTSNPN, CDR2 SVGIG (reference sequence). There are 13 residues in the CDR3. This sequence was found in a woman under 40 in good health and CMV-seronegative. Sequencing was carried out using PBMCs. V is TRBV30 and J is TRBJ2-7; D possibly corresponds to TRBD2 (6 bases). The CDR3 here is CAWTGVCYYEQYF. CDR3 DNA sequence: TGTGCCTGGACGGGGGTGTGCTACTACGAGCAGTACTTC.